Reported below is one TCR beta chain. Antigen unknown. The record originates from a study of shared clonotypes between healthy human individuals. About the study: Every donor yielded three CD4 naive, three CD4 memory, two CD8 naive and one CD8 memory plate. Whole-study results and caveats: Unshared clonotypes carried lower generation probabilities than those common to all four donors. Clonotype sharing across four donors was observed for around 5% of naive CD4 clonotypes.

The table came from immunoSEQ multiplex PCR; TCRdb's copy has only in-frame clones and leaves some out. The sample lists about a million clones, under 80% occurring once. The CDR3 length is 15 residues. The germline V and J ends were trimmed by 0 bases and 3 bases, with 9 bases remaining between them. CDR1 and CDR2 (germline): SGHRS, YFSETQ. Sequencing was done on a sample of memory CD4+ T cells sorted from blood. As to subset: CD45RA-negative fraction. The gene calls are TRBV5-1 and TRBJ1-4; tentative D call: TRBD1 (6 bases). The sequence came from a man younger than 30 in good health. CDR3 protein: CASSLVPGANEKLFF. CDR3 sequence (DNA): TGCGCCAGCAGCTTGGTACCAGGGGCTAATGAAAAACTGTTTTTT. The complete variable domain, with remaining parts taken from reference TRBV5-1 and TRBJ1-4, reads KAGVTQTPRYLIKTRGQQVTLSCSPISGHRSVSWYQQTPGQGLQFLFEYFSETQRNKGNFPGRFSGRQFSNSRSEMNVSTLELGDSALYLCASSLVPGANEKLFFGSGTQLSVL.